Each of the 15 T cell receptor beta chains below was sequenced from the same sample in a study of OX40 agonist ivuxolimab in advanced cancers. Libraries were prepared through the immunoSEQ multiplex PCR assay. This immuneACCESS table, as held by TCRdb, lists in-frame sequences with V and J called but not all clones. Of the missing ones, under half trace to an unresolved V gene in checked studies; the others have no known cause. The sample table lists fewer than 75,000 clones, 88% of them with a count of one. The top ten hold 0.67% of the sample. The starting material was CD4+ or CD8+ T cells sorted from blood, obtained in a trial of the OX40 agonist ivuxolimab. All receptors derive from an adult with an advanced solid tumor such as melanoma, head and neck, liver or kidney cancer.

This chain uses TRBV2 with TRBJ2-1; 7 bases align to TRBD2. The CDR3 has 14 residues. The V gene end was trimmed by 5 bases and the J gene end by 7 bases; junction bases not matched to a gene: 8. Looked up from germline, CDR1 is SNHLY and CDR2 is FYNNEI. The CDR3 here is CASSSRTSSNEQFF. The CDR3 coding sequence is TGTGCCAGCAGTTCCCGGACTAGTAGTAATGAGCAGTTCTTC.

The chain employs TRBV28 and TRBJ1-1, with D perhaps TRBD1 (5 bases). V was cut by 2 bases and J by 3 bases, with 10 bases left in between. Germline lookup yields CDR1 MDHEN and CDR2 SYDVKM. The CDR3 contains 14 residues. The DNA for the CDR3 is TGTGCCAGCAGTTTAGGAGGCAGGGACACTGAAGCTTTCTTT. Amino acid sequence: CASSLGGRDTEAFF.

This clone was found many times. DNA for the CDR3: TGTGCCAGCACCGGGGGGAGGGGGAACTATGGCTACACCTTC. Amino acids: CASTGGRGNYGYTF. The chain recombines TRBV6-5 with TRBJ1-2; weak D call: TRBD1 (6 bases). The CDR3 length is 14 residues. The ends were cut back, 7 bases at V and 2 bases at J, with 14 bases in the middle. Germline CDR1 reads MNHEY; CDR2 reads SVGAGI.

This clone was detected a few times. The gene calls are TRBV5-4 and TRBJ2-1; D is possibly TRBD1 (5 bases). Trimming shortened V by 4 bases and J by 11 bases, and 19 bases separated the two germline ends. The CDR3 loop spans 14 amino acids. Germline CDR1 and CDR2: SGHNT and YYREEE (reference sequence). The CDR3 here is CASSPPRVGEKQFF. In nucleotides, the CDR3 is TGTGCCAGCAGCCCGCCACGGGTAGGGGAAAAGCAGTTCTTC.

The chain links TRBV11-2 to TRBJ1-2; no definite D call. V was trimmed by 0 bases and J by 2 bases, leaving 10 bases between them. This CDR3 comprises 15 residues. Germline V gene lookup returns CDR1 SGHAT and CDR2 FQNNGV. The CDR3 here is CASSLDTATNYGYTF. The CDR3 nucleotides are TGTGCCAGCAGCTTAGACACAGCTACAAACTATGGCTACACCTTC.

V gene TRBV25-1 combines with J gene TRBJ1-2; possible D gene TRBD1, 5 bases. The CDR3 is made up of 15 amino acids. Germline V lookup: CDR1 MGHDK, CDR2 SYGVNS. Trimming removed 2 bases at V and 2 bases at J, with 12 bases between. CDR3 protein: CASSETGVGNYGYTF. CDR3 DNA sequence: TGTGCCAGCAGTGAAACGGGGGTGGGAAACTATGGCTACACCTTC.

The CDR3 coding sequence is TGTGCCAGCTCACCTGGGTCCTGGGAGACCCAGTACTTC. Encoded protein: CASSPGSWETQYF. The genes are TRBV18 and TRBJ2-5; D is ambiguous. This CDR3 has 13 residues. V lost 3 bases and J 5 bases, leaving 10 bases between the germline ends. Germline CDR1 KGHSH, CDR2 LQKENI.

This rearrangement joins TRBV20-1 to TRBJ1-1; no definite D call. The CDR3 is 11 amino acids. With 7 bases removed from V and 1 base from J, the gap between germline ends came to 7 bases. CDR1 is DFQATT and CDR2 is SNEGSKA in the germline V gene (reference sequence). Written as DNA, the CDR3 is TGCAGTGGGCAGAAGAACACTGAAGCTTTCTTT. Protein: CSGQKNTEAFF.

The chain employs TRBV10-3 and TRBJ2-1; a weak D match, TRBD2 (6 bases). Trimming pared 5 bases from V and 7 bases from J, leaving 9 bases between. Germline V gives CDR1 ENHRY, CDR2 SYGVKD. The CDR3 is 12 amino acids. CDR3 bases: TGTGCCATCAGTCCACGGGGGAATGAGCAGTTCTTC. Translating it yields CAISPRGNEQFF.

The CDR3 DNA follows: TGTGCCAGCAGTACAAGGAACACTGAAGCTTTCTTT. This translates into CASSTRNTEAFF. V and J are TRBV2 and TRBJ1-1; D remains ambiguous. This CDR3 contains 12 residues. Trimming left V 5 bases short and J 1 base short, with 5 bases between. Germline V lookup: CDR1 SNHLY, CDR2 FYNNEI.

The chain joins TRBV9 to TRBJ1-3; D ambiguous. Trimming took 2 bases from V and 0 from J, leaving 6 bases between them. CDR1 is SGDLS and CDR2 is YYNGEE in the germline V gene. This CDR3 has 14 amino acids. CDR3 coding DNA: TGTGCCAGCAGCGTCCTGGGCTCTGGAAACACCATATATTTT. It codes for CASSVLGSGNTIYF.

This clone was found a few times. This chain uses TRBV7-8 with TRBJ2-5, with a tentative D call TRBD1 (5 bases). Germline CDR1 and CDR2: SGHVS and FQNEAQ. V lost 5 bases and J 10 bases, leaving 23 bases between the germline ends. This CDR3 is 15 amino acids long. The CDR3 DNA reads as TGTGCCAGCAGCGCTCGAAGGGGCCAAAGGGGTTACCAGTACTTC. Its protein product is CASSARRGQRGYQYF.

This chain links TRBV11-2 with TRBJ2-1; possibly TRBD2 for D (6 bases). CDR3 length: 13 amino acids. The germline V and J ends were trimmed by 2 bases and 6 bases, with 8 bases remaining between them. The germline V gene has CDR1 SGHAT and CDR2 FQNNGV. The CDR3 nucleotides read TGTGCCAGCAGCTTATCTAGCGTCAATGAGCAGTTCTTC. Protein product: CASSLSSVNEQFF.

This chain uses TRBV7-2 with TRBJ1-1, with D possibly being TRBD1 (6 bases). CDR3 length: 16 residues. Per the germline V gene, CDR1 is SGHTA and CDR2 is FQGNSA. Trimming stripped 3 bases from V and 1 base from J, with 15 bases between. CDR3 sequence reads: CASSFPFGGANTEAFF. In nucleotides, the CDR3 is TGTGCCAGCAGCTTTCCCTTTGGGGGGGCGAACACTGAAGCTTTCTTT.

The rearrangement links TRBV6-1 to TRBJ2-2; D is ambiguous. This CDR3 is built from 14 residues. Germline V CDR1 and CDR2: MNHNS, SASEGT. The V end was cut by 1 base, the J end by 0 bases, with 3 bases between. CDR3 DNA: TGTGCCAGCAGTGAAGGGCCGAACACCGGGGAGCTGTTTTTT. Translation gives CASSEGPNTGELFF.